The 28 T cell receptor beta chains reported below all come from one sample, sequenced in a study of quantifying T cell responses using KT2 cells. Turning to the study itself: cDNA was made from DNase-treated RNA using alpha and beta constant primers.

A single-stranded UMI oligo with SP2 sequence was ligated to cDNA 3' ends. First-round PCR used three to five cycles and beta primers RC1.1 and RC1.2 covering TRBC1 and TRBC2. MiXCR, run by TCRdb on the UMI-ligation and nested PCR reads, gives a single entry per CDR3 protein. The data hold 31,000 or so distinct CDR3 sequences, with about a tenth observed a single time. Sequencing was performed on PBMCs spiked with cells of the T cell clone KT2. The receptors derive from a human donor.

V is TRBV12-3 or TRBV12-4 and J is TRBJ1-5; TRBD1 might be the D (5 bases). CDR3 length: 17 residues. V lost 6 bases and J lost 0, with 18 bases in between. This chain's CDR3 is CASSPGPLINSNQPQHF. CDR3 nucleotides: TGTGCCAGCAGCCCGGGACCGTTAATTAATAGCAATCAGCCCCAGCATTTT.

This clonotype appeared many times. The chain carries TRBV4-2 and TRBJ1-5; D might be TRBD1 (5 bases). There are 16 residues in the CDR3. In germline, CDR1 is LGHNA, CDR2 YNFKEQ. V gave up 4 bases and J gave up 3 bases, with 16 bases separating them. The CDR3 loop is CASSPVGTANNQPQHF. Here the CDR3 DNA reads TGTGCCAGCAGCCCCGTCGGGACTGCGAACAATCAGCCCCAGCATTTT.

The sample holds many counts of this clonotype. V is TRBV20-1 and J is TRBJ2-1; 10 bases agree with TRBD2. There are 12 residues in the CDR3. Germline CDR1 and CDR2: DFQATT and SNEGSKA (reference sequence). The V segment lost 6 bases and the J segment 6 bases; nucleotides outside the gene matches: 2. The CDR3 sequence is CSAGLATNEQFF. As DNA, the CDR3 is TGCAGTGCGGGACTAGCGACCAATGAGCAGTTCTTC.

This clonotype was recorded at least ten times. CDR3 loop: CASRPGDQPQHF. CDR3 nucleotide sequence: TGTGCCAGCAGACCCGGGGATCAGCCCCAGCATTTT. The chain combines TRBV2 with TRBJ1-5; no definite D call. V was pared by 6 bases and J by 5 bases, with 8 bases between. The CDR3 runs 12 residues. CDR1 is SNHLY, CDR2 FYNNEI, per germline.

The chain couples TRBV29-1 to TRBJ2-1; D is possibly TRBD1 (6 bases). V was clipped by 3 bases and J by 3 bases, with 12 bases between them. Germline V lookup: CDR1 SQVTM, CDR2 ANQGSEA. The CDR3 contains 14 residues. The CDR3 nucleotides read TGCAGCGTTGATTCCGGACAGAGCTACAATGAGCAGTTCTTC. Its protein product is CSVDSGQSYNEQFF.

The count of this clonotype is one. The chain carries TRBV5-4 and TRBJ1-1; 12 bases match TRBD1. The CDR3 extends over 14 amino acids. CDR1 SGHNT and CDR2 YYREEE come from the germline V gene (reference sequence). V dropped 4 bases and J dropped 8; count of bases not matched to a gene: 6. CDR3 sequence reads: CASSPGTGGREAFF. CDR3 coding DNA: TGTGCCAGCAGCCCTGGGACAGGGGGCCGGGAAGCTTTCTTT. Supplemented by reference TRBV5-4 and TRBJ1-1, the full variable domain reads ETGVTQSPTHLIKTRGQQVTLRCSSQSGHNTVSWYQQALGQGPQFIFQYYREEENGRGNFPPRFSGLQFPNYSSELNVNALELDDSALYLCASSPGTGGREAFFGQGTRLTVV.

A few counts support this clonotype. CDR3 loop: CASSPSGRWLNEQFF. The CDR3 DNA sequence: TGTGCCAGCTCCCCGAGCGGGAGGTGGCTCAATGAGCAGTTCTTC. The chain combines TRBV18 with TRBJ2-1; 9 bases are a match to TRBD2. This CDR3 spans 15 amino acids. Trimming at V came to 6 bases and at J to 6 bases, leaving 9 bases not matched to a gene. Germline V gene sequence: CDR1 KGHSH, CDR2 LQKENI.

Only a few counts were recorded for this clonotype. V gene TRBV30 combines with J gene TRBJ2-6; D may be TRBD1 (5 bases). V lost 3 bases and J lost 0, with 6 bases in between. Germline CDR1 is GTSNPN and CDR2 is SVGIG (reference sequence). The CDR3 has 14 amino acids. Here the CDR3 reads CAWRDNSGANVLTF. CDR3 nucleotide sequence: TGTGCCTGGAGGGACAACTCTGGGGCCAACGTCCTGACTTTC.

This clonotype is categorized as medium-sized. CDR3 sequence: CASSSVIRGETQYF. In DNA, the CDR3 is TGTGCCAGCAGCTCGGTCATCAGGGGAGAGACCCAGTACTTC. V and J are TRBV7-9 and TRBJ2-5, with a tentative D call TRBD1 (6 bases). This CDR3 comprises 14 residues. Germline CDR1 is SEHNR and CDR2 is FQNEAQ (reference sequence). The V and J ends lost 4 bases and 4 bases respectively, with 13 bases between them.

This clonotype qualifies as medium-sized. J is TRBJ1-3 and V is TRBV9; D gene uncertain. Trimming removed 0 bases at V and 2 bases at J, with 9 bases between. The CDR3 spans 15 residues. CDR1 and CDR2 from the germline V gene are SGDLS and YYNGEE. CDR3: CASSVEGYAGNTIYF. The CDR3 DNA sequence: TGTGCCAGCAGCGTAGAGGGATACGCTGGAAACACCATATATTTT.

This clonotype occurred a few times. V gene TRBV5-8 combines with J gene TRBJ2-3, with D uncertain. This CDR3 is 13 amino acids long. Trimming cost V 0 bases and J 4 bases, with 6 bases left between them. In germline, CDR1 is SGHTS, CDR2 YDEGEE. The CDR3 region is CASSLAGPDTQYF. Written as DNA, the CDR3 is TGTGCCAGCAGCTTGGCGGGTCCAGATACGCAGTATTTT.

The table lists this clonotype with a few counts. The CDR3 spells CASSVAPTGDLSEQYF. CDR3 nucleotides: TGTGCCAGCAGCGTAGCCCCAACAGGGGACCTAAGCGAGCAGTACTTC. The chain combines TRBV9 with TRBJ2-7; 7 bases match TRBD1. The V and J ends lost 0 bases and 6 bases, in that order; junction bases with no gene match: 12. Germline loops: CDR1 SGDLS, CDR2 YYNGEE. CDR3 length: 16 residues.

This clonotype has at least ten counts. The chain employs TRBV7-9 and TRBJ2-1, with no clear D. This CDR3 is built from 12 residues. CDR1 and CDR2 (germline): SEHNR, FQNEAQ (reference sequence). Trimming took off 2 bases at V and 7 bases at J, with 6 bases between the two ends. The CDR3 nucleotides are TGTGCCAGCAGCTTACTCCTGAATGAGCAGTTCTTC. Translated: CASSLLLNEQFF.

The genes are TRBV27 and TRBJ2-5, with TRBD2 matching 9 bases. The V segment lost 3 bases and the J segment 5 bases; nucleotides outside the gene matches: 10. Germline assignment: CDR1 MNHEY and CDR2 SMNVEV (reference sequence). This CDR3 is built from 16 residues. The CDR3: CASSFLAGGGGETQYF. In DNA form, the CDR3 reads TGTGCCAGCAGTTTTTTGGCGGGAGGGGGTGGTGAGACCCAGTACTTC.

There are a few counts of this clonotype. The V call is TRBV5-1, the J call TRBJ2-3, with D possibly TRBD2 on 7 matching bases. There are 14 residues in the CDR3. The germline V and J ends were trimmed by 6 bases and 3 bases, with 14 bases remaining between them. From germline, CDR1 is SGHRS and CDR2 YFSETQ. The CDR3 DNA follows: TGCGCCAGCATCGATAAGGGGGGGACAGATACGCAGTATTTT. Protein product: CASIDKGGTDTQYF.

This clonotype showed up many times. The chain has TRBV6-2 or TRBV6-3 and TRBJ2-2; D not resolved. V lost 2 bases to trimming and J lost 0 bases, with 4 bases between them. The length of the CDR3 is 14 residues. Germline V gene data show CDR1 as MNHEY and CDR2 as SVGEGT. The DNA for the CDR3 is TGTGCCAGCAGTTACGACTCGAACACCGGGGAGCTGTTTTTT. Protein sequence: CASSYDSNTGELFF.

The CDR3 DNA sequence: TGTGCCAGCAGTGTTTTTGGAACCGAGTACAATGAGCAGTTCTTC. Amino acid sequence: CASSVFGTEYNEQFF. The chain links TRBV2 to TRBJ2-1; D remains ambiguous. Trimming removed 4 bases at V and 4 bases at J, with 14 bases between. Germline loops: CDR1 SNHLY, CDR2 FYNNEI. The CDR3 extends over 15 amino acids.

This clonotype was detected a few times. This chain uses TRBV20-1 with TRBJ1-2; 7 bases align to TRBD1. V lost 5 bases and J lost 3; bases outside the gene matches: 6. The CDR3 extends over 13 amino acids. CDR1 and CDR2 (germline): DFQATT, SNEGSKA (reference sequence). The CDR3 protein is CSAVVTGDYGYTF. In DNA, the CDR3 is TGCAGTGCTGTAGTAACAGGGGACTATGGCTACACCTTC.

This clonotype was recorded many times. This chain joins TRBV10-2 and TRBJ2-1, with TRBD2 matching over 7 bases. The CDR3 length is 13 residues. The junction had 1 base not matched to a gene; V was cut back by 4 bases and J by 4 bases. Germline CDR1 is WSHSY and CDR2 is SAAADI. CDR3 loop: CASSGRGYNEQFF. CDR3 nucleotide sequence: TGCGCCAGCAGTGGGCGGGGGTACAATGAGCAGTTCTTC.

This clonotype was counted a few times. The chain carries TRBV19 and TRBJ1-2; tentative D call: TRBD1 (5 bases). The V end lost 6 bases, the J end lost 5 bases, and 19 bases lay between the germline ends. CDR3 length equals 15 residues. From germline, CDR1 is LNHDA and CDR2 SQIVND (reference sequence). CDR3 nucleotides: TGTGCCAGTAGGGCCCGCGGGACCGATTATTATGGCTACACCTTC. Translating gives CASRARGTDYYGYTF.

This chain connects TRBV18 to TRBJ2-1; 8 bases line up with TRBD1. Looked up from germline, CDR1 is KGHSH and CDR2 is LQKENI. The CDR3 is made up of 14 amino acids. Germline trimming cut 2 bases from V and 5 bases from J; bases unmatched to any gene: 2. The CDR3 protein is CASSPEDRDNEQFF. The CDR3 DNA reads TGTGCCAGCTCACCAGAGGACAGGGACAATGAGCAGTTCTTC.

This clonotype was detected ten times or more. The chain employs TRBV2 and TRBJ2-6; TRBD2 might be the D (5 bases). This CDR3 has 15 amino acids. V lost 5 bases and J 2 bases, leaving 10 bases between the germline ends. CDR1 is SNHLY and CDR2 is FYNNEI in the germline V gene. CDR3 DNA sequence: TGTGCCAGCAGTTCGGACGGGGCTGGGGCCAACGTCCTGACTTTC. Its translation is CASSSDGAGANVLTF.

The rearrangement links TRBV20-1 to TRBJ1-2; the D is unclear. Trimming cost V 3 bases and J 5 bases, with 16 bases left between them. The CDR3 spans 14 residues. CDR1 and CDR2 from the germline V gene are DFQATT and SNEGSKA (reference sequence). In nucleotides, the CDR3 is TGCAGTGCTAGGCGTCCAGGCGATGCTTATGGCTACACCTTC. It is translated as CSARRPGDAYGYTF.

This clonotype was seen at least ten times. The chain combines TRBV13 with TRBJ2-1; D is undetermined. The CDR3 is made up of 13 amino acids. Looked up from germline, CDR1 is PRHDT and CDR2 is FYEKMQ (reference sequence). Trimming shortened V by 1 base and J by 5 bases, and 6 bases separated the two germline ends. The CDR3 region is CASSLEGNNEQFF. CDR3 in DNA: TGTGCCAGCAGCTTAGAAGGGAACAATGAGCAGTTCTTC.

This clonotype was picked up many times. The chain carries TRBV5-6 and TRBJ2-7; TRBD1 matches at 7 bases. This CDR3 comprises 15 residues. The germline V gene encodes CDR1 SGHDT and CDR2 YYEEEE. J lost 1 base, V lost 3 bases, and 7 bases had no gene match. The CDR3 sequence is CASSSSQGISYEQYF. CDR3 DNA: TGTGCCAGCAGCTCATCACAGGGGATTTCCTACGAGCAGTACTTC.

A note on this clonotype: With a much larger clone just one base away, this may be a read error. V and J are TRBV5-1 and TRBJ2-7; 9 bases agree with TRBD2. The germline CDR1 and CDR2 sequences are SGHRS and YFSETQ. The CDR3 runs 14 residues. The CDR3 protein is CASSLGLASYEQNF. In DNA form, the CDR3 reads TGCGCCAGCAGCCTGGGACTAGCATCCTACGAGCAGAACTTC.

CDR3 amino acids: CASRSYGSDEQFF. CDR3 sequence (DNA): TGCGCCAGCAGATCTTACGGGAGCGATGAGCAGTTCTTC. The chain has TRBV5-1 and TRBJ2-1, with D perhaps matching TRBD2 (6 bases). V was shortened by 5 bases and J by 8 bases, with 14 bases between the two germline ends. The CDR3 contains 13 residues. Germline CDR1 reads SGHRS; CDR2 reads YFSETQ.

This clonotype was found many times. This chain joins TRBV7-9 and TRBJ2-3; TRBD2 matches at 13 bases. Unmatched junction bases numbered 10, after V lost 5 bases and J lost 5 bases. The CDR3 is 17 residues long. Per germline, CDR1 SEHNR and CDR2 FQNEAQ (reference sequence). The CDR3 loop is CASSPQQGLAGKDTQYF. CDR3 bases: TGTGCCAGCAGCCCTCAGCAGGGACTAGCGGGAAAAGATACGCAGTATTTT.